This passage covers 16 T cell receptor beta chains from one sample sequenced in a study of blood T cells in healthy people across ages. A second about 6 to 12 cycle PCR used barcoded and J-beta primers. TCRdb reprocessed the 5' RACE reads with MiXCR, giving one entry per CDR3 protein. The sample comprises roughly 1,700,000 distinct CDR3 sequences, about 30% of which are singletons, and about 7.7% rests with the top ten. Sample: blood. The receptors were sampled from a woman aged 25 to 39 in good health.

This clonotype showed up many times. The J gene is TRBJ2-7, the V gene TRBV7-9; no definite D call. The CDR3 is made up of 14 amino acids. Trimming left V 4 bases short and J 7 bases short, with 17 bases between. CDR1 is SEHNR and CDR2 is FQNEAQ in the germline V gene (reference sequence). The CDR3 reads CASSSGMGFREQYF. CDR3 DNA sequence: TGTGCCAGCAGCTCAGGAATGGGGTTTCGGGAGCAGTACTTC.

This clonotype was seen a few times. The chain combines TRBV9 with TRBJ2-1; D possibly corresponds to TRBD1 (5 bases). The V gene's germline CDR1 is SGDLS and CDR2 YYNGEE. Trimming removed 0 bases at V and 4 bases at J, with 11 bases between. This CDR3 is built from 15 residues. CDR3 residues: CASSVGQHAYNEQFF. In nucleotides, the CDR3 is TGTGCCAGCAGCGTAGGACAGCATGCTTACAATGAGCAGTTCTTC.

In its sample, this clonotype was seen a few times. The V call is TRBV20-1, the J call TRBJ1-1; D is uncertain. CDR3 length: 10 amino acids. Trimming took off 6 bases at V and 6 bases at J, with 8 bases between the two ends. Germline CDR1 is DFQATT and CDR2 is SNEGSKA (reference sequence). The CDR3 is CSARASEAFF. As DNA, the CDR3 is TGCAGTGCAAGGGCGTCTGAAGCTTTCTTT.

A note on this clonotype: A much larger clone lies one base from this, so it may be a read error. CDR3 in amino acids: CSVLLSGGGVRQFF. The CDR3 coding sequence is TGCAGCGTGTTACTTAGCGGGGGGGGCGTCAGGCAGTTCTTC. The J gene is TRBJ2-1, the V gene TRBV29-1, with 11 bases identical to TRBD2. CDR3 length: 14 amino acids. CDR1 is SQVTM and CDR2 is ANQGSEA in the germline V gene. V was clipped by 6 bases and J by 12 bases; unmatched bases: 13.

This chain uses TRBV6-2 or TRBV6-3 with TRBJ1-1; D is unresolved. The CDR3 extends over 13 amino acids. The V end was cut by 5 bases, the J end by 0 bases, with 7 bases between. Germline loops: CDR1 MNHEY, CDR2 SVGEGT. The CDR3 here is CASSARLNTEAFF. CDR3 bases: TGTGCCAGCAGTGCCCGCTTGAACACTGAAGCTTTCTTT.

This sequence joins TRBV29-1 and TRBJ2-7, with 8 bases matching TRBD1. This CDR3 comprises 13 residues. Germline loops: CDR1 SQVTM, CDR2 ANQGSEA. Trimming removed 7 bases from V and 1 base from J; junction bases left unmatched: 6. The CDR3 spells CSAGGTYSYEQYF. CDR3 DNA: TGCAGCGCAGGGGGCACCTATTCCTACGAGCAGTACTTC.

The rearrangement joins TRBV20-1 to TRBJ2-1; TRBD2 matches at 7 bases. J lost 5 bases, V lost 6 bases, and 7 bases had no gene match. The germline V gene has CDR1 DFQATT and CDR2 SNEGSKA (reference sequence). The CDR3 is 13 residues long. CDR3 protein: CSARERGDNEQFF. The CDR3 DNA is TGCAGTGCGCGTGAACGGGGGGACAATGAGCAGTTCTTC.

Comments on this clonotype: This CDR3 fails to terminate in the conserved phenylalanine or tryptophan, so it likely reflects a read error. The chain carries TRBV24-1 and TRBJ2-1, with D tentatively TRBD2 (6 bases). Trimming left V 10 bases short and J 9 bases short, with 18 bases between. The germline V gene encodes CDR1 KGHDR and CDR2 SFDVKD. The CDR3 is 13 amino acids. The chain's CDR3 is CATAGTAASEQFL. For the CDR3, the DNA is TGTGCCACAGCCGGGACTGCGGCGAGTGAGCAGTTCTTA.

This clonotype appeared many times. V gene TRBV20-1 combines with J gene TRBJ2-5, with D possibly matching TRBD1 (5 bases). The CDR3 spans 13 residues. Trimming removed 7 bases at V and 5 bases at J, with 17 bases between. CDR1 and CDR2 (germline): DFQATT, SNEGSKA (reference sequence). The CDR3, as DNA: TGCAGTGGTGCCATAGGGGCGAGGGAGACCCAGTACTTC. Amino acid sequence: CSGAIGARETQYF.

This clonotype was seen just once. V is TRBV20-1 and J is TRBJ2-1; a weak D match, TRBD1 (6 bases). The V end lost 1 base, the J end lost 9 bases, and 13 bases lay between the germline ends. Germline V lookup: CDR1 DFQATT, CDR2 SNEGSKA (reference sequence). There are 13 residues in the CDR3. Here the CDR3 reads CSARVLGGGEQFF. The CDR3 DNA reads as TGCAGTGCTAGAGTTCTTGGGGGCGGTGAGCAGTTCTTC.

The rearrangement uses TRBV6-5 and TRBJ1-2; tentatively, D is TRBD1 (5 bases). The CDR3 spans 14 residues. CDR1 and CDR2 (germline): MNHEY, SVGAGI. Trimming stripped 5 bases from V and 1 base from J, with 11 bases between. CDR3 in DNA: TGTGCCAGCAGTCGGGACGGTTTTAACTATGGCTACACCTTC. Amino acids: CASSRDGFNYGYTF.

Concerning this clonotype: A read error is possible here, since a much larger clone lies one base away. In DNA form, the CDR3 reads TGCAGCGTTGAGACCGCGGAGACCCAGTACTTC. Protein product: CSVETAETQYF. The V and J genes are TRBV29-1 and TRBJ2-5; D unclear. From germline, CDR1 is SQVTM and CDR2 ANQGSEA. The CDR3 runs to 11 residues. V lost 3 bases to trimming and J lost 5 bases, with 7 bases between them.

In its sample, this clonotype was seen many times. CDR3 residues: CSASGIHEQFF. The CDR3 region has the DNA TGCAGTGCTAGCGGTATCCATGAGCAGTTCTTC. V usage is TRBV20-1 and J usage is TRBJ2-1; D is uncertain. Germline CDR1 and CDR2: DFQATT and SNEGSKA (reference sequence). The CDR3 totals 11 residues. Between the trimmed V and J ends, which lost 3 bases and 8 bases, there was a span of 8 bases.

The V gene is TRBV3-1, the J gene TRBJ1-2; 7 bases fit TRBD1. Germline trimming cut 3 bases from V and 2 bases from J; bases unmatched to any gene: 6. From germline, CDR1 is LGHDT and CDR2 YNNKEL (reference sequence). The CDR3 runs 15 residues. The CDR3 loop reads CASSHLDRSNYGYTF. CDR3 sequence (DNA): TGTGCCAGCAGCCACCTGGACAGGAGCAACTATGGCTACACCTTC.

Only a few counts were recorded for this clonotype. The rearrangement joins TRBV7-6 to TRBJ2-3; no clear D. The CDR3 is 14 amino acids. V lost 3 bases and J 4 bases, leaving 11 bases between the germline ends. Germline V gives CDR1 SGHVS, CDR2 FNYEAQ. DNA for the CDR3: TGTGCCAGCAGCTTGTATCCGGAGCCAGATACGCAGTATTTT. This encodes CASSLYPEPDTQYF.

V is TRBV19 and J is TRBJ2-1; TRBD2 aligns across 10 bases. Germline lookup yields CDR1 LNHDA and CDR2 SQIVND (reference sequence). Germline trimming cut 0 bases from V and 8 bases from J; bases unmatched to any gene: 7. This CDR3 region has 16 residues. The CDR3 DNA reads as TGTGCCAGTAGTATAGACGAGCGGGAGGGCCGTGATGAGCAGTTCTTC. The encoded protein is CASSIDEREGRDEQFF.